This TCR beta chain was recovered during a study of T cells in Graves' hyperthyroidism and ophthalmopathy. RNA transcripts were the template for amplifying TCR beta CDR3 regions. Initially, a first-round RT-PCR of the TCR CDR3 employed the HTBI primer set. TCRdb ran MiXCR on the multiplex PCR reads and lists one entry per CDR3 protein. The sample holds approximately 600,000 distinct CDR3 sequences, around 15% seen once. Ten or more counts support this clonotype. The target antigen is unknown. General study points: In the blood, most expanded thyroid clonotypes above 0.001 appeared as well.

Diagnoses were made from clinical symptoms, serum measures (thyroxine and TRAb), thyroid ultrasound and orbital computed tomography. This receptor was obtained from a woman aged 25 to 39 with Graves' hyperthyroidism. The sample consisted of blood.

In DNA, the CDR3 is TGTGCCAGCAGCCCCGGGACTAGCGGGATCAATGAGCAGTTCTTC. Its translation: CASSPGTSGINEQFF. The chain carries TRBV2 and TRBJ2-1; 13 positions agree with TRBD2. Germline V lookup: CDR1 SNHLY, CDR2 FYNNEI. V shed 6 bases and J 6 bases; nucleotides not matched to a gene: 5. This CDR3 is built from 15 residues.